Listed below are T cell receptor beta chains from one sample, sequenced in a study of T cell responses to AZD1222 COVID-19 vaccine. Libraries were prepared by immunoSEQ multiplex PCR; TCRdb keeps only in-frame clonotypes and omits some of them. The data contain around 87,000 clones, just over 85% of them singletons. The material sequenced was peripheral blood, taken on day 0 of AZD1222 vaccination. The receptors shown here come from an adult in good health. CDR3s leave out the opening cysteine and the closing phenylalanine or tryptophan. A D gene is named only where the DNA matches it firmly. Size is omitted from some rows. Given values are once, few, many or a class for expanded clones.

v_call: TRBV28
clone_size: few
d_call: .
cdr3_aa: ASSSPGPNGGYT

v_call: TRBV25-1
clone_size: .
d_call: TRBD1
cdr3_aa: ASSGFPGQVSGANVLT

v_call: TRBV30
clone_size: .
d_call: .
cdr3_aa: AWSVLVNTIY

v_call: TRBV30
clone_size: once
d_call: .
cdr3_aa: AWSELGDEKLF

v_call: TRBV30
clone_size: .
d_call: TRBD1
cdr3_aa: AWSRGSYEQY

v_call: TRBV7-2
clone_size: .
d_call: TRBD1
cdr3_aa: ASSLGTQGVGEKLF

v_call: TRBV7-9
clone_size: .
d_call: TRBD2
cdr3_aa: ASSSYSGGAATDTQY

v_call: TRBV15
clone_size: .
d_call: TRBD1
cdr3_aa: ATSRDPGTVLYEQY

v_call: TRBV2
clone_size: .
d_call: .
cdr3_aa: ASSVAALPTDTQY

v_call: TRBV10-1
clone_size: few
d_call: .
cdr3_aa: ASSDGVEQY

v_call: TRBV12-5
clone_size: once
d_call: .
cdr3_aa: ASGLVTDQPQH

v_call: TRBV18
clone_size: .
d_call: TRBD1
cdr3_aa: ASSPPVAGGNTEAF

v_call: TRBV6-4
clone_size: .
d_call: TRBD1
cdr3_aa: ASSDRGGKAF

v_call: TRBV5-1
clone_size: once
d_call: .
cdr3_aa: ASSVGGNRVNTEAF

v_call: TRBV5-6
clone_size: .
d_call: .
cdr3_aa: ASGYRETGELF

v_call: TRBV7-9
clone_size: .
d_call: TRBD2
cdr3_aa: ASSPGTSAETQY

v_call: TRBV28
clone_size: .
d_call: TRBD2
cdr3_aa: ASSPQGLAGVYEQY

v_call: TRBV19
clone_size: .
d_call: .
cdr3_aa: ASRTQGSTRYTF

v_call: TRBV5-1
clone_size: .
d_call: .
cdr3_aa: ASSLVSDNNSPLH

v_call: TRBV7-8
clone_size: .
d_call: .
cdr3_aa: ASTNRLVGKSGYEQY

v_call: TRBV23-1
clone_size: few
d_call: .
cdr3_aa: ASSQSQPDGASFYYEQY

v_call: TRBV5-1
clone_size: .
d_call: TRBD1
cdr3_aa: ASSGGMNTEAF

v_call: TRBV30
clone_size: .
d_call: .
cdr3_aa: AWSKQANGNSPLH

v_call: TRBV5-5
clone_size: .
d_call: .
cdr3_aa: ASSLVVYGYT

v_call: TRBV18
clone_size: .
d_call: .
cdr3_aa: ASSPGTNTNYGYT

v_call: TRBV19
clone_size: .
d_call: TRBD1
cdr3_aa: ASSRIPGQSLNEQF

v_call: TRBV30
clone_size: .
d_call: .
cdr3_aa: AWTRVGTGRNSPLH

v_call: TRBV30
clone_size: once
d_call: TRBD1
cdr3_aa: AWTLRDRANTGELF

v_call: TRBV18
clone_size: once
d_call: TRBD1
cdr3_aa: ASSPPGSGGAYGYT

v_call: TRBV28
clone_size: .
d_call: TRBD1
cdr3_aa: ASSQGGGERTQY

v_call: TRBV21-1
clone_size: .
d_call: .
cdr3_aa: ASSSRTGSGSPLH

v_call: TRBV30
clone_size: .
d_call: .
cdr3_aa: AWISNRDLLETDTQY

v_call: TRBV18
clone_size: few
d_call: .
cdr3_aa: ASRDTTNRGYGYT

v_call: TRBV3-1/TRBV3-2
clone_size: .
d_call: TRBD1
cdr3_aa: ASSQRGPAKNIQY

v_call: TRBV7-9
clone_size: .
d_call: .
cdr3_aa: ASSDPGPWY

v_call: TRBV5-6
clone_size: medium-sized
d_call: .
cdr3_aa: ASSWGDSSEQY

v_call: TRBV6-5
clone_size: .
d_call: .
cdr3_aa: ASSETFPYEQY

v_call: TRBV3-1/TRBV3-2
clone_size: .
d_call: .
cdr3_aa: ASSQWQSNYGYT

v_call: TRBV24-1
clone_size: .
d_call: .
cdr3_aa: ATSDQGRAGNTIY

v_call: TRBV20-1
clone_size: .
d_call: .
cdr3_aa: SVVTDTQY

v_call: TRBV4-1
clone_size: .
d_call: .
cdr3_aa: ASSPPFRGRNYYGYT

v_call: TRBV6-1
clone_size: few
d_call: .
cdr3_aa: ASSEMSEGNTIY

v_call: TRBV19
clone_size: .
d_call: .
cdr3_aa: ASRQQGQETQY

v_call: TRBV6-1
clone_size: .
d_call: .
cdr3_aa: ASSEFYRDNSPLH

v_call: TRBV14
clone_size: .
d_call: .
cdr3_aa: ASSHGLGQY

v_call: TRBV19
clone_size: .
d_call: .
cdr3_aa: ASSISGQPQH

v_call: TRBV5-1
clone_size: .
d_call: TRBD1
cdr3_aa: ASRQRTGRTGELF

v_call: TRBV13
clone_size: .
d_call: .
cdr3_aa: ASSSPGSPFYGYT

v_call: TRBV30
clone_size: .
d_call: .
cdr3_aa: AWSAGFGSYGYT

v_call: TRBV28
clone_size: .
d_call: .
cdr3_aa: ASTLSRGRGNTIY

v_call: TRBV7-2
clone_size: few
d_call: .
cdr3_aa: ASSSGTRGEKLF

v_call: TRBV11-2
clone_size: .
d_call: .
cdr3_aa: ASSLVAQGNTEAF

v_call: TRBV7-2
clone_size: few
d_call: .
cdr3_aa: ASSPTKNTDTQY

v_call: TRBV19
clone_size: .
d_call: .
cdr3_aa: ASSTEGLGTEAF

v_call: TRBV5-1
clone_size: .
d_call: TRBD2
cdr3_aa: ASSPGGRETDTQY

v_call: TRBV6-6
clone_size: .
d_call: TRBD1
cdr3_aa: ASSFEGALGNEKLF

v_call: TRBV28
clone_size: .
d_call: TRBD1
cdr3_aa: ASSLDRVTGELF